These T cell receptor beta chains were read from a single sample in a study of Ad26.COV2.S vaccination and SARS-CoV-2 variants. The repertoire was sequenced with immunoSEQ multiplex PCR; TCRdb's copy has only in-frame clones and lacks some. The sample includes approximately 400,000 clones, about 80% of them seen just once. Sequencing used peripheral blood, obtained in a trial of Ad26.COV2.S vaccine versus placebo. These receptor sequences come from a person aged 18-65 years who received the Ad26.COV2.S COVID-19 vaccine or a placebo. Both conserved end residues are part of each CDR3. Fields, in order: D gene, V gene, J gene, clone size, CDR3 DNA, CDR3 protein. A D gene is named only where the DNA matches it firmly. Clone size is shown for a subset of rows, as once, few, many or a class of expanded clone.

D: TRBD1
V: TRBV7-8
J: TRBJ1-5
size: once
DNA: TGTGCCAGCAGCCCGAGGGACAGGGGGACAGACCAGCATTTT
CDR3: CASSPRDRGTDQHF

D: -
V: TRBV7-2
J: TRBJ1-4
size: -
DNA: TGTGCCAGCAGCTTAGAGCGCGGCATTAATGAAAAACTGTTTTTT
CDR3: CASSLERGINEKLFF

D: TRBD2
V: TRBV30
J: TRBJ2-5
size: -
DNA: TGTGCCTGGAGGTCCCTAGCGGGAGGGCCAGAGACCCAGTACTTC
CDR3: CAWRSLAGGPETQYF

D: TRBD1
V: TRBV2
J: TRBJ2-1
size: -
DNA: TGTGCCAGCAGGGACAGGGGGAATGAGCAGTTCTTC
CDR3: CASRDRGNEQFF

D: -
V: TRBV10-3
J: TRBJ2-3
size: -
DNA: TGTGCCATCAGTTCCGGACAGTACACAGATACGCAGTATTTT
CDR3: CAISSGQYTDTQYF

D: -
V: TRBV29-1
J: TRBJ2-3
size: -
DNA: TGCAGCACAAACACAGATACGCAGTATTTT
CDR3: CSTNTDTQYF

D: -
V: TRBV15
J: TRBJ1-2
size: -
DNA: TGTGCCACCAGCAGAGTAAACAGGAACTATGGCTACACCTTC
CDR3: CATSRVNRNYGYTF

D: TRBD1
V: TRBV19
J: TRBJ2-7
size: -
DNA: TGTGCCAGTAGTATGGGGACAGGGGACCCCTACGAGCAGTACTTC
CDR3: CASSMGTGDPYEQYF

D: -
V: TRBV27
J: TRBJ2-3
size: -
DNA: TGTGCCAGCAGTAGGGCAGCTAGCACAGATACGCAGTATTTT
CDR3: CASSRAASTDTQYF

D: TRBD1
V: TRBV7-9
J: TRBJ1-1
size: -
DNA: TGTGCCAGCAGCCCTCAGGGGGGGAACACTGAAGCTTTCTTT
CDR3: CASSPQGGNTEAFF

D: TRBD2
V: TRBV7-3
J: TRBJ2-1
size: -
DNA: TGTGCCAGCAGCTTAACCTTAGCGGGAGGACCCCACAATGAGCAGTTCTTC
CDR3: CASSLTLAGGPHNEQFF

D: -
V: TRBV7-9
J: TRBJ2-1
size: -
DNA: TGTGCCAGCAGTCCCCAAGTGAGGGGTGAGCAGTTCTTC
CDR3: CASSPQVRGEQFF

D: TRBD1
V: TRBV19
J: TRBJ1-5
size: -
DNA: TGTGCCAGTAGTATGACAGGGGGCATGGGCAATCAGCCCCAGCATTTT
CDR3: CASSMTGGMGNQPQHF

D: TRBD1
V: TRBV5-1
J: TRBJ1-2
size: -
DNA: TGCGCCAGCAGCCAGGGGGACGATAACTATGGCTACACCTTC
CDR3: CASSQGDDNYGYTF

D: TRBD2
V: TRBV5-1
J: TRBJ2-1
size: once
DNA: TGCGCCAGCAGCTTGAACCCTAGCGGGGCCTACAATGAGCAGTTCTTC
CDR3: CASSLNPSGAYNEQFF

D: TRBD2
V: TRBV5-1
J: TRBJ2-5
size: -
DNA: TGCGCCAGCAGCTTGGAGGGGACTAGCGGGGATCAAGAGACCCAGTACTTC
CDR3: CASSLEGTSGDQETQYF

D: -
V: TRBV30
J: TRBJ1-2
size: -
DNA: TGTGCCTGGAGTGATTGGCCCTATGGCTACACCTTC
CDR3: CAWSDWPYGYTF

D: -
V: TRBV7-8
J: TRBJ2-2
size: -
DNA: TGTGCCAGCACCCCCCCTCAAGGGCGGGGCACCGGGGAGCTGTTTTTT
CDR3: CASTPPQGRGTGELFF

D: TRBD1
V: TRBV19
J: TRBJ1-5
size: -
DNA: TGTGCCAGTAGTTTCCTCGGGACAGATCAGCCCCAGCATTTT
CDR3: CASSFLGTDQPQHF

D: TRBD1
V: TRBV5-6
J: TRBJ1-3
size: -
DNA: TGTGCCAGCAGCTTGGCCGCGACAGGGGGAAACACCATATATTTT
CDR3: CASSLAATGGNTIYF

D: -
V: TRBV5-1
J: TRBJ1-6
size: few
DNA: TGCGCCAGCAGCTTGTTAGGGGACTCTAATAATTCACCCCTCCACTTT
CDR3: CASSLLGDSNNSPLHF

D: TRBD2
V: TRBV13
J: TRBJ2-3
size: -
DNA: TGTGCCAGCAGCTCGGGGGGGAGAGATACGCAGTATTTT
CDR3: CASSSGGRDTQYF

D: TRBD1
V: TRBV7-9
J: TRBJ1-2
size: -
DNA: TGTGCCAGCAGCTTAGACCCCACAGGGGGGTATGGCTACACCTTC
CDR3: CASSLDPTGGYGYTF

D: -
V: TRBV11-3
J: TRBJ2-1
size: once
DNA: TGTGCCAGTTCGAGGGGAAATGAGCAGTTCTTC
CDR3: CASSRGNEQFF

D: -
V: TRBV7-2
J: TRBJ2-1
size: -
DNA: TGTGCCAGCAGCTTAGCGCCGACTAGTTCCTACAATGAGCAGTTCTTC
CDR3: CASSLAPTSSYNEQFF

D: TRBD1
V: TRBV19
J: TRBJ1-2
size: once
DNA: TGTGCCAGTAGTGTCCAACAGGGGCGAGGCTACACCTTC
CDR3: CASSVQQGRGYTF

D: TRBD1
V: TRBV19
J: TRBJ2-2
size: -
DNA: TGTGCCAGTAGTATACGACAGGGCGGCGGGGAGCTGTTTTTT
CDR3: CASSIRQGGGELFF

D: TRBD1
V: TRBV5-4
J: TRBJ2-7
size: -
DNA: TGTGCCAGCAGCCCGGGACAGGGGGGCTACGAGCAGTACTTC
CDR3: CASSPGQGGYEQYF

D: -
V: TRBV5-4
J: TRBJ2-1
size: -
DNA: TGTGCCAGCAGCTTGGCCAGAAACAATGAGCAGTTCTTC
CDR3: CASSLARNNEQFF

D: -
V: TRBV5-4
J: TRBJ1-1
size: -
DNA: TGTGCCAGCAGCTTGCACGGGGGCCGGGGAGCTTTCTTT
CDR3: CASSLHGGRGAFF

D: TRBD2
V: TRBV9
J: TRBJ2-2
size: -
DNA: TGTGCCAGCAGCGTTAGCGGGGCAAACACCGGGGAGCTGTTTTTT
CDR3: CASSVSGANTGELFF

D: -
V: TRBV18
J: TRBJ1-5
size: few
DNA: TGTGCCAGCTCACTAGCCAGGGATCAGCCCCAGCATTTT
CDR3: CASSLARDQPQHF

D: -
V: TRBV5-5
J: TRBJ2-2
size: few
DNA: TGTGCCAGCAGCTTGGCCGGGGACGACACCGGGGAGCTGTTTTTT
CDR3: CASSLAGDDTGELFF

D: -
V: TRBV5-1
J: TRBJ1-5
size: -
DNA: TGCGCCAGCAGCCTCGAGAAGGGCGGGCAGCCCCAGCATTTT
CDR3: CASSLEKGGQPQHF

D: TRBD1
V: TRBV11-2
J: TRBJ1-6
size: -
DNA: TGTGCCAGCAGCCTAGGACAGGGATCATATAATTCACCCCTCCACTTT
CDR3: CASSLGQGSYNSPLHF

D: -
V: TRBV11-3
J: TRBJ2-1
size: once
DNA: TGTGCCAGCAGCTTAGGGGACCCACCAGTCTACAATGAGCAGTTCTTC
CDR3: CASSLGDPPVYNEQFF

D: -
V: TRBV6-4
J: TRBJ2-1
size: few
DNA: TGTGCCAGCAGCCCTATGGGTACCCTCAATGAGCAGTTCTTC
CDR3: CASSPMGTLNEQFF

D: -
V: TRBV19
J: TRBJ1-1
size: -
DNA: TGTGCCAGTAGTATTTTTAGGCAGGATGAAGCTTTCTTT
CDR3: CASSIFRQDEAFF

D: -
V: TRBV7-3
J: TRBJ1-6
size: -
DNA: TGTGCCAGCAGCTTAAACGGGTATAATTCACCCCTCCACTTT
CDR3: CASSLNGYNSPLHF

D: TRBD1
V: TRBV2
J: TRBJ1-1
size: -
DNA: TGTGCCAGCAGCGACAGGGGGCCTGCGGCTTTCTTT
CDR3: CASSDRGPAAFF

D: TRBD2
V: TRBV7-3
J: TRBJ2-1
size: -
DNA: TGTGCCGCCCCTAGCGGAAGCTCCTACAATGAGCAGTTCTTC
CDR3: CAAPSGSSYNEQFF

D: TRBD2
V: TRBV7-9
J: TRBJ2-1
size: -
DNA: TGTGCCAGCAGCTTTACCCCCGGACTAGCGGGCCACTCCTACAATGAGCAGTTCTTC
CDR3: CASSFTPGLAGHSYNEQFF

D: -
V: TRBV15
J: TRBJ1-2
size: once
DNA: TGTGCCACCAGCAGAGATCTGGACCGGGCCTATGGCTACACCTTC
CDR3: CATSRDLDRAYGYTF

D: -
V: TRBV7-9
J: TRBJ2-7
size: -
DNA: TGTGCCAGCAGCTTAAAGCGCGCAGGGTTCGACGAGCAGTACTTC
CDR3: CASSLKRAGFDEQYF

D: TRBD2
V: TRBV5-1
J: TRBJ2-2
size: -
DNA: TGCGCCAGCAGCTTGACTAGCGGGGGGGCCGGGGAGCTGTTTTTT
CDR3: CASSLTSGGAGELFF

D: -
V: TRBV6-5
J: TRBJ1-2
size: -
DNA: TGTGCCAGCAGTTTTGGGGGGCGGAATGGCTACACCTTC
CDR3: CASSFGGRNGYTF

D: -
V: TRBV4-1
J: TRBJ1-4
size: once
DNA: TGCGCCAGCAGCCGGATTCGGGAGCGACTGTTTTTT
CDR3: CASSRIRERLFF

D: TRBD1
V: TRBV11-2
J: TRBJ2-7
size: once
DNA: TGTGCCAGCAGCTTAGTAGGACAGGTATCCTACGAGCAGTACTTC
CDR3: CASSLVGQVSYEQYF

D: TRBD1
V: TRBV11-2
J: TRBJ2-7
size: -
DNA: TGTGCCAGCAGCTCCTTAACAGGGGGCCGCGAGCAGTACTTC
CDR3: CASSSLTGGREQYF

D: TRBD2
V: TRBV2
J: TRBJ2-7
size: -
DNA: TGTGCCAGCAGCGGGGACGGGGGGGAGCAGTACTTC
CDR3: CASSGDGGEQYF

D: -
V: TRBV14
J: TRBJ2-3
size: -
DNA: TGTGCCAGCAGCCTGGGGGAGCGCAGGACAGATACGCAGTATTTT
CDR3: CASSLGERRTDTQYF

D: -
V: TRBV13
J: TRBJ2-7
size: -
DNA: TGTGCCAGCAGCTTAGGCCGTTGGACAAATTCCTACGAGCAGTACTTC
CDR3: CASSLGRWTNSYEQYF

D: -
V: TRBV6-4
J: TRBJ2-2
size: -
DNA: TGTGCCAGCAGTGACTCGGGGAGAACCGGGGAGCTGTTTTTT
CDR3: CASSDSGRTGELFF

D: -
V: TRBV29-1
J: TRBJ2-1
size: -
DNA: TGCAGCGTCCGGAAGGGCGGCAATGAGCAGTTCTTC
CDR3: CSVRKGGNEQFF

D: -
V: TRBV7-2
J: TRBJ2-7
size: -
DNA: TGTGCCAGCAGCTTAGAAGGGCCGGGACTCTACGAGCAGTACTTC
CDR3: CASSLEGPGLYEQYF